This record concerns one T cell receptor beta chain sequence. Its matching antigen is unknown. The data are from a study of response to subunit inactivated influenza vaccine. Study-wide points: It was the authors' suggestion that each seasonal influenza vaccination recruits few new T cells.

MiXCR, applied by TCRdb to the RT-PCR reads, yields one record per CDR3 protein. Among more than 700,000 distinct CDR3 sequences listed, 21% were seen once. The sequence came from a man between 50 and 59 years old who received an inactivated influenza vaccine. The sample consisted of PBMCs from blood, taken around 5 days after vaccination.

CDR3 sequence: CASSSMSTEAFF. The CDR3 DNA is TGTGCCAGCAGTTCCATGAGCACTGAAGCTTTCTTT. This rearrangement joins TRBV25-1 to TRBJ1-1; D is uncertain. V lost 5 bases and J lost 4, with 8 bases in between. Looked up from germline, CDR1 is MGHDK and CDR2 is SYGVNS. CDR3 length equals 12 residues.